This T cell receptor beta chain was sequenced in a study of spatial heterogeneity in lung cancer. Regarding the study as a whole: Among blood samples, ubiquitous expanded tumor TCRs appeared more at resection than at follow-up.

The time point was: sample taken at primary tumor resection. Unsorted tumor, nontumor lung tissue or cryopreserved PBMC supplied the whole RNA. The donors, 70 to 80 patients with untreated early-stage non-small cell lung cancer, provided the samples. Worth noting for this clonotype: Its antigen is undetermined.

MiXCR, applied by TCRdb to the 5' RACE reads, yields one record per CDR3 protein. This table has approximately 44,000 distinct CDR3 sequences, around 11% appearing once. The sample in question was PBMCs, obtained at surgery. The TCR comes from a female donor with early-stage non-small cell lung cancer.

In DNA form, the CDR3 reads TGTGCCAGCAGGAAGAACAGACCAACTAATGAAAAACTGTTTTTT. Its protein is CASRKNRPTNEKLFF. V and J are TRBV2 and TRBJ1-4, with unresolved D. CDR3 length: 15 residues. Looked up from germline, CDR1 is SNHLY and CDR2 is FYNNEI. V was cut by 6 bases and J by 0 bases, with 11 bases left in between.